This T cell receptor (beta chain) was found in a study of cytomegalovirus exposure and HLA in healthy donors. Study conclusions and caveats: Apart from CMV serostatus, no immune exposure information was available. Further analysis was carried out later, and it showed several of the most significant clusters appearing linked to common viral pathogens.

The CDR3 runs 15 residues. In germline, CDR1 is LNHDA, CDR2 SQIVND (reference sequence). The V and J ends lost 7 bases and 4 bases, in that order; junction bases with no gene match: 10. A multiplex PCR was run with 60 Vbeta primers and 13 Jbeta primers. Only in-frame clones appear in the TCRdb table, and some are missing; sequencing was by immunoSEQ multiplex PCR. The data show roughly 150,000 clones, 80% seen once. The count of this clone is one. Its antigen remains unknown. This sequence joins TRBV19 and TRBJ2-3, with 8 bases identical to TRBD2. Sequenced: PBMCs. The sequence came from a man aged 25 to 45 in good health. DNA of the CDR3: TGTGCCAGTAAAATAGGGGGACTAGGAGCAGATACGCAGTATTTT. Translated: CASKIGGLGADTQYF.